The 13 T cell receptor beta chains below were found in one sample sequenced in a study of human CD8 memory T cell subsets. A UMI-labeled 5' RACE approach was the method that produced the TCR beta libraries. No DNA is given; TCRdb re-called the 5' RACE reads and lists each CDR3 protein once. The table lists about 10,000 distinct CDR3 sequences. Sequenced sample: CD8+ T cells from PBMCs. Receptor source: a human donor in good health.

The chain links TRBV12-3 or TRBV12-4 to TRBJ2-5; checking the TCRdb D call of TRBD1 is not possible without DNA. This CDR3 region has 13 residues. The CDR3 protein is CASSRDREETQYF.

Considering frequency, this clonotype is medium-sized. This chain connects TRBV7-9 to TRBJ2-1. Germline CDR1 is SEHNR and CDR2 is FQNEAQ (reference sequence). CDR3 length: 12 residues. The CDR3 loop is CASSLFAREQFF. Combining the CDR3 with reference TRBV7-9 and TRBJ2-1 gives the whole variable domain DTGVSQNPRHKITKRGQNVTFRCDPISEHNRLYWYRQTLGQGPEFLTYFQNEAQLEKSRLLSDRFSAERPKGSFSTLEIQRTEQGDSAMYLCASSLFAREQFFGPGTRLTVL.

The gene calls are TRBV6-2 or TRBV6-3 and TRBJ2-5; TCRdb reports TRBD2, a call that lacks DNA to check it against. CDR1 and CDR2 from the germline V gene are MNHEY and SVGEGT. This CDR3 has 15 residues. This chain's CDR3 is CASRMTSGGLETQYF.

V gene TRBV7-9 combines with J gene TRBJ2-7; TCRdb names TRBD1, which stays unverified in the absence of DNA. There are 15 residues in the CDR3. Per the germline V gene, CDR1 is SEHNR and CDR2 is FQNEAQ (reference sequence). CDR3 region: CASSERTGISYEQYF. The variable domain in full, with the rest retrieved from reference TRBV7-9 and TRBJ2-7, is DTGVSQNPRHKITKRGQNVTFRCDPISEHNRLYWYRQTLGQGPEFLTYFQNEAQLEKSRLLSDRFSAERPKGSFSTLEIQRTEQGDSAMYLCASSERTGISYEQYFGPGTRLTVT.

This clonotype counts as medium-sized by frequency. CDR3: CASSLGGGTVYEQYF. The chain combines TRBV27 with TRBJ2-7; TCRdb outputs TRBD1, but without DNA this stays unchecked. Germline V gene lookup returns CDR1 MNHEY and CDR2 SMNVEV (reference sequence). The CDR3 totals 15 residues.

By frequency, this clonotype is medium-sized. The rearrangement uses TRBV7-2 and TRBJ1-4; TCRdb's assignment of TRBD1 cannot be checked, as there is no DNA. Germline CDR1 reads SGHTA; CDR2 reads FQGNSA. This CDR3 region has 14 residues. The CDR3 here is CASSAVAGDEKLFF. The variable domain in full, with the rest retrieved from reference TRBV7-2 and TRBJ1-4, is GAGVSQSPSNKVTEKGKDVELRCDPISGHTALYWYRQSLGQGLEFLIYFQGNSAPDKSGLPSDRFSAERTGGSVSTLTIQRTQQEDSAVYLCASSAVAGDEKLFFGSGTQLSVL.

This clonotype is identified as medium-sized (0.01 to 0.1%) from frequency. The chain couples TRBV5-1 to TRBJ1-1; the D call of TRBD1 rests on TCRdb alone, since no DNA is present to check it. The CDR3 is 14 amino acids. CDR1 is SGHRS, CDR2 YFSETQ, per germline. The chain's CDR3 is CASSETGGNTEAFF.

The chain joins TRBV7-9 to TRBJ1-1. Germline CDR1 and CDR2: SEHNR and FQNEAQ (reference sequence). This CDR3 contains 13 residues. Here the CDR3 reads CASSLGLGTEAFF.

This clonotype is identified as medium-sized from frequency. J is TRBJ1-1 and V is TRBV29-1; TCRdb calls TRBD1, which cannot be checked without DNA. The germline V gene encodes CDR1 SQVTM and CDR2 ANQGSEA. The CDR3 runs to 16 residues. The CDR3 here is CSVEPGTGEENTEAFF.

This rearrangement joins TRBV14 to TRBJ2-1; TCRdb's D gene call, TRBD1, goes unchecked for lack of DNA. CDR3 size: 14 residues. Germline assignment: CDR1 SGHDN and CDR2 FVKESK. CDR3 amino acids: CASSPTGRYNEQFF.

The rearrangement uses TRBV4-1 and TRBJ2-1; lacking DNA, the TRBD2 call made by TCRdb goes unchecked. Germline V lookup: CDR1 MGHRA, CDR2 YSYEKL. This CDR3 is built from 14 residues. CDR3 residues: CASSPDQWGNEQFF.

The rearrangement uses TRBV20-1 and TRBJ2-1; TCRdb's assignment of TRBD1 cannot be checked, as there is no DNA. CDR3 length equals 16 residues. Germline V gene sequence: CDR1 DFQATT, CDR2 SNEGSKA (reference sequence). The CDR3 region is CSAGPGQGLSYNEQFF.

Its frequency marks this clonotype as medium-sized. V usage is TRBV28 and J usage is TRBJ2-5; TCRdb returns TRBD1, unconfirmable since there is no DNA. The CDR3 consists of 16 residues. Germline CDR1 MDHEN, CDR2 SYDVKM. The CDR3 spells CASSPPASGAQETQYF.